This entry concerns a single T cell receptor beta chain. Its antigen is undetermined. The CDR3 extends over 14 amino acids. The germline gives CDR1 GTSNPN, CDR2 SVGIG (reference sequence). V was trimmed by 3 bases and J by 3 bases, leaving 14 bases between them. This entry belongs to a study of cytomegalovirus exposure and HLA in healthy donors. Study-wide points: In an earlier analysis, in under 700 donors, most V segments appeared productive either ~87% or ~30% of the time. Presence/absence results assume similar sequencing depth per donor, which may not hold. Several V segments, TRBV6-2 and TRBV6-3 among them, could not be told apart and were dropped.

The PCR ran on 60 Vbeta and 13 Jbeta primers. Measured with immunoSEQ multiplex PCR; TCRdb has only the in-frame clones, and not every one. Of approximately 120,000 clones in the sample, 77% are singletons; the top ten hold around 13%. The material sequenced was PBMCs. The chain combines TRBV30 with TRBJ2-5; D perhaps matches TRBD2 (7 bases). This sequence originates from a woman in her thirties or forties in good health and CMV-seropositive. CDR3 DNA sequence: TGTGCCTGGAGCCAGGGGAGGGGAAAAGAGACCCAGTACTTC. Translation gives CAWSQGRGKETQYF.